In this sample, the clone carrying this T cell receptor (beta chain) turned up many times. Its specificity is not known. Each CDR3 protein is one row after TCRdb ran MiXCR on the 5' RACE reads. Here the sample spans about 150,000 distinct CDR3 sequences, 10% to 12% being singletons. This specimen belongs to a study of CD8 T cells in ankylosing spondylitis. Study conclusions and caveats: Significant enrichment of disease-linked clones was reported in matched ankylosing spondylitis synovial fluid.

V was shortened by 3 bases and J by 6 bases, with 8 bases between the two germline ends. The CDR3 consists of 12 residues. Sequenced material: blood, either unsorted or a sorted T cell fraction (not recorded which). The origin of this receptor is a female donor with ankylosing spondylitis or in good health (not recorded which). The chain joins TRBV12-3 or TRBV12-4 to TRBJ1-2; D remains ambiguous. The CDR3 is CASSFGEHGYTF. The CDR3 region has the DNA TGTGCCAGCAGTTTCGGGGAACATGGCTACACCTTC.